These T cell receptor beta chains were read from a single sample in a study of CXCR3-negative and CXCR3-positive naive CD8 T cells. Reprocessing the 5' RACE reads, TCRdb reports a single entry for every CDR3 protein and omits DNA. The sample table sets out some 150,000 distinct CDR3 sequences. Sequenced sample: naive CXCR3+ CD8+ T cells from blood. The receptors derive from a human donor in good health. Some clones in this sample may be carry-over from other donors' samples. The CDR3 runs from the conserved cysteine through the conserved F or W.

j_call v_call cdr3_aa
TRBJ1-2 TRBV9 CASSIGTDGYTF
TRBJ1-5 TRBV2 CASSEESRRVNQPQHF
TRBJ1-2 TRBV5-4 CASSLAPGFYGYTF
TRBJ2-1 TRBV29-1 CSALSTGTSGSVEQFF
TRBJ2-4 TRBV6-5 CASSPSPRGIQYF
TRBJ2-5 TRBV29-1 CSVEDPGQGQTQYF
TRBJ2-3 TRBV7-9 CASSPGTSGYTDTQYF
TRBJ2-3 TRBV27 CASSSLAGTYQFMADTQYF
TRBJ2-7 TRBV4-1 CASSRGTGVDEQYF
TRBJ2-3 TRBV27 CASRPGWGIIQDTQYF
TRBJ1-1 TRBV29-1 CSVRGLRYTEAFF
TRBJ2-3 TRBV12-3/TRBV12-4 CASSWVGGYTDTQYF
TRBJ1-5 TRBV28 CASSFFRVDQPQHF
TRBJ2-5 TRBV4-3 CASSQDRTAGLTQYF
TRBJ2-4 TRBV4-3 CASSQGTASLNIQYF